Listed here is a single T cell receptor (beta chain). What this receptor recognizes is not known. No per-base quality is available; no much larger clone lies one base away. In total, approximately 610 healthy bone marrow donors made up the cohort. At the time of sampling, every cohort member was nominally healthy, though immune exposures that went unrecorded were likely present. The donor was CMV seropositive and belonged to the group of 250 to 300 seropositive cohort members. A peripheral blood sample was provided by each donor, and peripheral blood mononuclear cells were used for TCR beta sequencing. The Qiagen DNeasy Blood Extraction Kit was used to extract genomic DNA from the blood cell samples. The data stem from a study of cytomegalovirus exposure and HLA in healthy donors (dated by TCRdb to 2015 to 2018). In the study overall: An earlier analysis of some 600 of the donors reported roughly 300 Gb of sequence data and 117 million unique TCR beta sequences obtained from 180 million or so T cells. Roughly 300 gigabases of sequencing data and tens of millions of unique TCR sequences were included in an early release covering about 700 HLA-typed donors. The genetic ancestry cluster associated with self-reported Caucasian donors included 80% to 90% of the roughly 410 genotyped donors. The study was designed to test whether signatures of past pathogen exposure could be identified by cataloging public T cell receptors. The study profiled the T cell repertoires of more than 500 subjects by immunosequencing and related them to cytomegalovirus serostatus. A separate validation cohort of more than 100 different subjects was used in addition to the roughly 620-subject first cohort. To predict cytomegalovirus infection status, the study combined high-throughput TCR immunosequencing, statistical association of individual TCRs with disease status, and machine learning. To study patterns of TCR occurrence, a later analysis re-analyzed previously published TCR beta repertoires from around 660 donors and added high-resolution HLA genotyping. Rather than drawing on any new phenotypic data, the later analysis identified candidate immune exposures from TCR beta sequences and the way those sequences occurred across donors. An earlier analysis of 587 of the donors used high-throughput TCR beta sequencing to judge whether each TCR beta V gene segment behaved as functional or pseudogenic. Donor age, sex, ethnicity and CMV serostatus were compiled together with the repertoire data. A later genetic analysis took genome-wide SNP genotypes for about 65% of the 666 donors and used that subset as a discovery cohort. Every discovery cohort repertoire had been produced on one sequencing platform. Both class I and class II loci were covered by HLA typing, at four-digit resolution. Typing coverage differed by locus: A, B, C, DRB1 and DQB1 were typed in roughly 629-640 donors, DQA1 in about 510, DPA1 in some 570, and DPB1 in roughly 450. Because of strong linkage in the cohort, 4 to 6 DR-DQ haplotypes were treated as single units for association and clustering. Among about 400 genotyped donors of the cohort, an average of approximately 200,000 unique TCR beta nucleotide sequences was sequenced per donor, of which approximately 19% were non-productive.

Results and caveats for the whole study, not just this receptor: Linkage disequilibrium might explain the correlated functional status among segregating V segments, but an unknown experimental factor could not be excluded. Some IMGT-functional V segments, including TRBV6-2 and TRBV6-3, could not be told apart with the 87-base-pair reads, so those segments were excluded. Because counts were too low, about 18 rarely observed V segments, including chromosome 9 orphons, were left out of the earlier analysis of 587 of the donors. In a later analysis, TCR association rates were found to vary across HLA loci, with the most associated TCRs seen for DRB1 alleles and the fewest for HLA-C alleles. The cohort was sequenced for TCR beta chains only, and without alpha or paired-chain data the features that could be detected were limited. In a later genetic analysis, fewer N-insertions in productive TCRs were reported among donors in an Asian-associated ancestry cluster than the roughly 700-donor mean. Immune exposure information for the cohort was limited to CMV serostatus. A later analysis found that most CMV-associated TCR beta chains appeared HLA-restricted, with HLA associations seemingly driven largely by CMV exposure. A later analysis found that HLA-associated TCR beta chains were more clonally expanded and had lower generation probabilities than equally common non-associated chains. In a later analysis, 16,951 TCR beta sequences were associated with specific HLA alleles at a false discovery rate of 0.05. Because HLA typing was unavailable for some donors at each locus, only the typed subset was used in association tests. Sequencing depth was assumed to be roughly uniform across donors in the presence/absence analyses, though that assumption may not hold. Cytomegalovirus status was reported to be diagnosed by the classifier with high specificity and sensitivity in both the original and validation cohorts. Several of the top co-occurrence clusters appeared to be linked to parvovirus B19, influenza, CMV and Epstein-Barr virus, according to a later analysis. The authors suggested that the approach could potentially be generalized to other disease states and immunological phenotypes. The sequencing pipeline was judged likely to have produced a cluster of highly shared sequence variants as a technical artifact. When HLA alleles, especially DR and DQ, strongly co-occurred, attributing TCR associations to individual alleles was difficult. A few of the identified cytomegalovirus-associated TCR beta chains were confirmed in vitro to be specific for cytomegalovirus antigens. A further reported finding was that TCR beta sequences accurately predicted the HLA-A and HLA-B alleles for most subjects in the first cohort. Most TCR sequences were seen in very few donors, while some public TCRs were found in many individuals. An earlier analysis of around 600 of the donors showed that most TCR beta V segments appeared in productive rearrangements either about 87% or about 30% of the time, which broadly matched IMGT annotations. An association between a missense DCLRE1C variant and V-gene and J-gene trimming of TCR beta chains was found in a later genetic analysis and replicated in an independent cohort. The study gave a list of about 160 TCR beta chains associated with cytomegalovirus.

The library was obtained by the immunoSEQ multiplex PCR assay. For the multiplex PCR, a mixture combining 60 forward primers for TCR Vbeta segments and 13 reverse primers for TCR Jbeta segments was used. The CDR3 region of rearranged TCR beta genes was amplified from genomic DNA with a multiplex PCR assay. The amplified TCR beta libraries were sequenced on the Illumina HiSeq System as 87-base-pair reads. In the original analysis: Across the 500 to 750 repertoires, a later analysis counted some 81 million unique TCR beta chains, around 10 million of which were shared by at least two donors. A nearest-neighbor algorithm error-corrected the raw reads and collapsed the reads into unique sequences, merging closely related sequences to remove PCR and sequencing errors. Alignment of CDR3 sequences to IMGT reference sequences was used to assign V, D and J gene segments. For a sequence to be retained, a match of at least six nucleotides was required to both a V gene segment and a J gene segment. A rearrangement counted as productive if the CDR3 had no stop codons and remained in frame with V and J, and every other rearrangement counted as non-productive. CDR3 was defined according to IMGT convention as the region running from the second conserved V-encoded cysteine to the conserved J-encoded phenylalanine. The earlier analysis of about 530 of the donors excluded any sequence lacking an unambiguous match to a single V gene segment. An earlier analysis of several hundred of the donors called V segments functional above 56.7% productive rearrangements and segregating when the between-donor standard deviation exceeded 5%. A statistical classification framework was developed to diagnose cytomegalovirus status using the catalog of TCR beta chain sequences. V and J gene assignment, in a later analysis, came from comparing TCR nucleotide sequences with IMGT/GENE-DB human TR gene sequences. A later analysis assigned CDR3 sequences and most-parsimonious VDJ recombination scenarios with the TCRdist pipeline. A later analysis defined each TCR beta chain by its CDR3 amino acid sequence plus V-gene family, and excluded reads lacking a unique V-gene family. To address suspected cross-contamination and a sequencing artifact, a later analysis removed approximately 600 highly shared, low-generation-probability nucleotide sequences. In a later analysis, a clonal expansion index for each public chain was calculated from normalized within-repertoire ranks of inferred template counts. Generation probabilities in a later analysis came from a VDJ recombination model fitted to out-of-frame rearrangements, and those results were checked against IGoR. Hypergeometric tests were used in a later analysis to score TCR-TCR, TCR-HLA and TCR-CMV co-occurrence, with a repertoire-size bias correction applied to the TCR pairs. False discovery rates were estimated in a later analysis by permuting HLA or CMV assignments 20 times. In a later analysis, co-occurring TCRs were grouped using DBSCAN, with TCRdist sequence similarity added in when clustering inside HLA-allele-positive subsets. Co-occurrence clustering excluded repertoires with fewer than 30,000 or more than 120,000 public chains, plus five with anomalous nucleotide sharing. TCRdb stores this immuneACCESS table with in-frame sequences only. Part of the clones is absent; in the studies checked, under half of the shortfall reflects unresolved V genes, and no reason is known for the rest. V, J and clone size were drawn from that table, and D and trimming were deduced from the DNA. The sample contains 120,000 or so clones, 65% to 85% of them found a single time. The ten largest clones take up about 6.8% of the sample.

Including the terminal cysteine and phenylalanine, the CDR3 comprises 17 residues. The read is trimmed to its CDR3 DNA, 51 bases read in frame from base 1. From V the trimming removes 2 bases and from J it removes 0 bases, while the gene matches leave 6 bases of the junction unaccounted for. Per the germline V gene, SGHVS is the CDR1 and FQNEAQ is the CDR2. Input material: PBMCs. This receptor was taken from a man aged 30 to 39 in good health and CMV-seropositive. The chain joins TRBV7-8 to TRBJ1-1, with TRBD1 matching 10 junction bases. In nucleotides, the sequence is TGTGCCAGCAGCTTAAGAGGGACAGGGGATATGAACACTGAAGCTTTCTTT. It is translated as CASSLRGTGDMNTEAFF. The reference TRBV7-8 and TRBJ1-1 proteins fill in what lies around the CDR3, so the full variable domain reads GAGVSQSPRYKVAKRGQDVALRCDPISGHVSLFWYQQALGQGPEFLTYFQNEAQLDKSGLPSDRFFAERPEGSVSTLKIQRTQQEDSAVYLCASSLRGTGDMNTEAFFGQGTRLTVV.